This TCR beta chain came from a study of esophageal squamous cell carcinoma under preoperative chemotherapy. On the study more broadly: TCR repertoires were profiled from both peripheral blood T cells and tumor-infiltrating lymphocytes. Overall study findings and caveats: After treatment, tumor-infiltrating lymphocytes apparently came partly from blood T cells. After paclitaxel-nedaplatin, abundant clones were more likely to contract than amplify.

Germline loops: CDR1 WSHSY, CDR2 SAAADI. Trimming at V came to 2 bases and at J to 2 bases, leaving 8 bases not matched to a gene. The CDR3 spans 18 residues. With respect to this clonotype: Its antigen remains unknown.

In TCRdb, the PCR reads were re-called with MiXCR into one record per CDR3 protein. The sample consists of roughly 18,000 distinct CDR3 sequences, 46% of them appearing once. Specified time point: after preoperative PTX-NDP chemotherapy. This clonotype was obtained from a human donor with esophageal squamous cell carcinoma. The donor label of this sample is uncertain. The sample was acquired from a patient given preoperative chemotherapy. The chain combines TRBV10-2 with TRBJ2-3; 12 bases fit TRBD2. CDR3 sequence: CASSEGLAGGKYTDTQYF. DNA for the CDR3: TGCGCCAGCAGTGAGGGGCTAGCGGGAGGGAAATACACAGATACGCAGTATTTT.